The 29 T cell receptor beta chains below all came from one sample that was sequenced in a study of regulatory T cells in long-lasting Graves disease. Specified time point: newly diagnosed GD, antithyroid drugs for less than 3 months. PBMC-extracted RNA yielded the TCR library. Arm-PCR of CDR3 regions and iRepertoire HTBI primers were the basis on which TCR beta libraries were built. TCRdb processed the multiplex PCR reads anew with MiXCR; each CDR3 protein has one entry. This table has 410,000 or so distinct CDR3 sequences, around 14% appearing once. The data also belong to a second study, concerning T cells in Graves' hyperthyroidism and ophthalmopathy.

The specimen was peripheral blood mononuclear cells (PBMCs), collected at new diagnosis, from a patient treated with antithyroid drugs. The receptors stem from a woman aged 25-40 years with Graves disease.

This clonotype came up many times. The chain combines TRBV11-2 with TRBJ2-2; tentative D call: TRBD2 (6 bases). V shed 3 bases and J shed 5 bases, with 13 bases lying between them. This CDR3 is built from 15 residues. Per germline, CDR1 SGHAT and CDR2 FQNNGV. CDR3 in amino acids: CASSFVRESTGELFF. As DNA, the CDR3 is TGTGCCAGCAGCTTCGTGCGGGAATCGACCGGGGAGCTGTTTTTT. Full variable domain (rest looked up from reference TRBV11-2 and TRBJ2-2): EAGVAQSPRYKIIEKRQSVAFWCNPISGHATLYWYQQILGQGPKLLIQFQNNGVVDDSQLPKDRFSAERLKGVDSTLKIQPAKLEDSAVYLCASSFVRESTGELFFGEGSRLTVL.

There are a few counts of this clonotype. This sequence joins TRBV6-1 and TRBJ1-1; D uncertain. CDR1 and CDR2 from the germline V gene are MNHNS and SASEGT. The CDR3 is 15 amino acids. Trimming removed 7 bases from V and 0 bases from J, with 15 bases in between. The CDR3 DNA follows: TGTGCCAGCAAGTGGGGAGCAGGAGTGAACACTGAAGCTTTCTTT. Translating it yields CASKWGAGVNTEAFF.

This chain links TRBV20-1 with TRBJ2-7; 8 nucleotides line up with TRBD1. Germline CDR1 and CDR2: DFQATT and SNEGSKA (reference sequence). The CDR3 is 13 residues long. The J segment lost 2 bases and the V segment lost 3 bases, leaving 3 bases of the junction unmatched. CDR3 DNA sequence: TGCAGTGCTAGTAAACAGGGGGCCTACGAGCAGTACTTC. It translates to CSASKQGAYEQYF.

Many counts were recorded for this clonotype. The chain employs TRBV28 and TRBJ1-1; D is uncertain. V lost 2 bases to trimming and J lost 2 bases, with 6 bases between them. There are 13 residues in the CDR3. Looked up from germline, CDR1 is MDHEN and CDR2 is SYDVKM. CDR3: CASSLPINTEAFF. CDR3 nucleotide sequence: TGTGCCAGCAGTTTACCCATAAACACTGAAGCTTTCTTT. Using reference TRBV28 and TRBJ1-1 for the parts outside the CDR3, the full variable domain is DVKVTQSSRYLVKRTGEKVFLECVQDMDHENMFWYRQDPGLGLRLIYFSYDVKMKEKGDIPEGYSVSREKKERFSLILESASTNQTSMYLCASSLPINTEAFFGQGTRLTVV.

This clonotype was detected only a few times. This rearrangement joins TRBV9 to TRBJ1-3; the D gene is possibly TRBD1 (5 bases). The CDR3 runs 14 residues. Trimming removed 3 bases at V and 4 bases at J, with 11 bases between. Germline V gene lookup returns CDR1 SGDLS and CDR2 YYNGEE. CDR3 loop: CASSGGSTGNTIYF. CDR3 bases: TGTGCCAGCAGCGGGGGGTCCACGGGAAACACCATATATTTT.

The table lists this clonotype with many counts. One end of the junction varies from germline; a read error may be responsible. V is TRBV12-3 or TRBV12-4 and J is TRBJ1-1, with a weak D call TRBD1 (5 bases). The CDR3 is made up of 13 amino acids. In DNA, the CDR3 is TGCGCCAGCAGCGGGCAGGGTGGCACTGAAGCTTTCTTT. Translating gives CASSGQGGTEAFF.

This clonotype was detected ten times or more. This chain connects TRBV11-3 to TRBJ2-1; 9 nucleotides agree with TRBD2. The CDR3 is made up of 17 amino acids. Germline lookup yields CDR1 SGHNT and CDR2 YENEEA. The trim removed 5 bases at V and 4 bases at J, leaving 12 bases unmatched. CDR3 sequence (DNA): TGTGCCAGCAGCACCCGCATAGGACTAGCGCCTTACAATGAGCAGTTCTTC. This sequence encodes CASSTRIGLAPYNEQFF.

This clonotype appeared a few times. The J gene is TRBJ2-7, the V gene TRBV5-1; 10 bases align to TRBD2. Germline-derived CDR1 and CDR2 are SGHRS and YFSETQ. V lost 0 bases and J lost 2; bases outside the gene matches: 2. The CDR3 is made up of 15 amino acids. This CDR3 is CASSLEGLAAYEQYF. The CDR3 bases are TGCGCCAGCAGCTTGGAAGGACTAGCGGCCTACGAGCAGTACTTC. The full variable domain, with the rest looked up from reference TRBV5-1 and TRBJ2-7, is KAGVTQTPRYLIKTRGQQVTLSCSPISGHRSVSWYQQTPGQGLQFLFEYFSETQRNKGNFPGRFSGRQFSNSRSEMNVSTLELGDSALYLCASSLEGLAAYEQYFGPGTRLTVT.

The J gene is TRBJ2-7, the V gene TRBV6-2 or TRBV6-3; 8 bases agree with TRBD2. Losses at the gene ends were 4 bases for V and 4 bases for J; bases not matched to a gene: 15. The CDR3 is made up of 17 amino acids. Germline CDR1 is MNHEY and CDR2 is SVGEGT. The CDR3 reads CASSLDSGTTTNYEQYF. The DNA for the CDR3 is TGTGCCAGCAGTTTGGATAGCGGGACTACTACTAATTACGAGCAGTACTTC.

This clonotype has at least ten counts. The chain uses TRBV11-2 and TRBJ2-7; D gene ambiguous. The CDR3 is made up of 12 amino acids. Deletions cut 1 base from V and 6 bases from J, with 7 bases between. The V gene's germline CDR1 is SGHAT and CDR2 FQNNGV. DNA of the CDR3: TGTGCCAGCAGCTTAGTGATCGGCGAGCAGTACTTC. Residues: CASSLVIGEQYF.

In DNA, the CDR3 is TGTGCCAGCAGTTATCTCGGGGGCGGGAGTGGGAATGAGCAGTTCTTC. This gives the protein CASSYLGGGSGNEQFF. V is TRBV6-5 and J is TRBJ2-1, with TRBD2 as a possible D gene (7 bases). From germline, CDR1 is MNHEY and CDR2 SVGAGI. Trimming cost V 3 bases and J 7 bases, with 19 bases left between them. The CDR3 runs 16 residues.

This clonotype was seen ten or more times. The chain has TRBV20-1 and TRBJ2-7; TRBD2 agrees at 9 bases. From germline, CDR1 is DFQATT and CDR2 SNEGSKA (reference sequence). V trimming: 6 bases; J trimming: 2 bases; junction bases outside the gene matches: 8. The CDR3 covers 14 residues. CDR3 nucleotide sequence: TGCAGTGCCTCCTCCGGGACTAGCACCTACGAGCAGTACTTC. Amino acids: CSASSGTSTYEQYF.

This clonotype was picked up many times. The chain links TRBV10-3 to TRBJ2-7; 12 positions match TRBD2. The trim removed 6 bases at V and 7 bases at J, leaving 7 bases unmatched. This CDR3 has 14 residues. From germline, CDR1 is ENHRY and CDR2 SYGVKD. For the CDR3, the DNA is TGTGCCATCAGCCGGGGACTAGCGGGCGAGGAGCAGTACTTC. Encoded protein: CAISRGLAGEEQYF.

Note on this clonotype: A much larger clonotype is one base distant, so this may be a read error. The J gene is TRBJ2-1, the V gene TRBV28, with 11 bases lining up with TRBD2. The DNA matches TRBJ2-7 better at its end, which makes the J call doubtful. The CDR3 is 19 residues long. Germline V gives CDR1 MDHEN, CDR2 SYDVKM. The CDR3 spells CASSFPGLAVLSSYNEQYF. The CDR3 coding sequence is TGTGCCAGCAGTTTTCCGGGACTAGCGGTCCTGAGCTCCTACAATGAGCAGTACTTC.

This clonotype was detected only a few times. The genes are TRBV19 and TRBJ2-1; 10 nucleotides line up with TRBD2. Looked up from germline, CDR1 is LNHDA and CDR2 is SQIVND (reference sequence). Unmatched junction bases numbered 15, after V lost 4 bases and J lost 6 bases. The CDR3 extends over 18 amino acids. In nucleotides, the CDR3 is TGTGCCAGTAGTACCCGAGTTCTAGCGGGAGTCATTTCCAATGAGCAGTTCTTC. Residues: CASSTRVLAGVISNEQFF.

This clonotype appeared many times. The chain has TRBV7-9 and TRBJ1-2; D is unresolved. Trimming took 3 bases from V and 1 from J, leaving 9 bases between them. The CDR3 has 14 residues. Germline CDR1 and CDR2: SEHNR and FQNEAQ (reference sequence). CDR3 sequence: CASSFAAINYGYTF. The CDR3 coding sequence is TGTGCCAGCAGCTTTGCAGCCATTAACTATGGCTACACCTTC. The full variable domain, its missing parts supplied by reference TRBV7-9 and TRBJ1-2, is DTGVSQNPRHKITKRGQNVTFRCDPISEHNRLYWYRQTLGQGPEFLTYFQNEAQLEKSRLLSDRFSAERPKGSFSTLEIQRTEQGDSAMYLCASSFAAINYGYTFGSGTRLTVV.

This clonotype was counted ten times or more. At one of its ends the junction is not consistent with the germline gene, which may arise from a read error. The chain carries TRBV5-1 and TRBJ1-6, with 7 bases fitting TRBD1. The CDR3 has 17 residues. The germline CDR1 and CDR2 sequences are SGHRS and YFSETQ. The CDR3 DNA sequence: TGTGCCAGCAGCTTGGCCGTGACAGGGCTGAATAATTCACCCCTCCACTTT. Amino acids: CASSLAVTGLNNSPLHF.

This clonotype has just a few counts. J is TRBJ2-3 and V is TRBV19, with D hard to call. V lost 5 bases to trimming and J lost 6 bases, with 6 bases between them. The CDR3 has 11 residues. CDR1 and CDR2 from the germline V gene are LNHDA and SQIVND (reference sequence). For the CDR3, the DNA is TGTGCCAGTAGTCGGTGGGATACGCAGTATTTT. Translation gives CASSRWDTQYF.

For this clonotype: It may be a read error: a sequence one base away is much more abundant. The J gene is TRBJ2-1, the V gene TRBV5-1; the match to TRBD1 covers 9 bases. V gave up 1 base and J gave up 10 bases; unmatched junction bases: 6. There are 14 residues in the CDR3. From germline, CDR1 is SGHRS and CDR2 YFSETQ. In DNA, the CDR3 is TGCGCCAGCAGCTTGATGACAGGGGGTCACGAGCAGTTCTTC. This translates into CASSLMTGGHEQFF.

The table lists this clonotype with a few counts. The gene calls are TRBV28 and TRBJ1-5, with a weak D call TRBD1 (5 bases). Germline V gene data show CDR1 as MDHEN and CDR2 as SYDVKM. Trimming cost V 7 bases and J 5 bases, with 12 bases left between them. The CDR3 totals 13 residues. The CDR3 sequence is CASTPGSYQPQHF. The CDR3 coding sequence is TGTGCCAGCACCCCAGGGTCGTATCAGCCCCAGCATTTT.

V gene TRBV5-6 combines with J gene TRBJ2-5; 7 bases match TRBD1. The CDR3 extends over 15 amino acids. V gave up 1 base and J gave up 1 base; unmatched junction bases: 4. The germline V gene encodes CDR1 SGHDT and CDR2 YYEEEE. The CDR3 region is CASSLWGTAQETQYF. The DNA of the CDR3 is TGTGCCAGCAGCTTGTGGGGGACAGCCCAAGAGACCCAGTACTTC. The full variable domain, its missing parts supplied by reference TRBV5-6 and TRBJ2-5, is DAGVTQSPTHLIKTRGQQVTLRCSPKSGHDTVSWYQQALGQGPQFIFQYYEEEERQRGNFPDRFSGHQFPNYSSELNVNALLLGDSALYLCASSLWGTAQETQYFGPGTRLLVL.

In this sample, this clonotype turned up many times. The gene calls are TRBV12-3 or TRBV12-4 and TRBJ2-5; possibly TRBD2 for D (7 bases). Trimming removed 1 base from V and 0 bases from J, with 15 bases in between. The CDR3 is 17 residues long. The DNA of the CDR3 is TGTGCCAGCAGTTTAGGGGGGGGCGGAGCGTACCAAGAGACCCAGTACTTC. This translates into CASSLGGGGAYQETQYF.

This clonotype is a singleton in its sample. The CDR3: CASRPSGGGGQPQHF. In DNA, the CDR3 is TGTGCCAGCAGACCCTCGGGGGGGGGCGGTCAGCCCCAGCATTTT. V and J are TRBV12-3 or TRBV12-4 and TRBJ1-5; maybe TRBD1 (6 bases). This CDR3 contains 15 residues. Trimming took off 6 bases at V and 6 bases at J, with 18 bases between the two ends.

The chain uses TRBV11-3 and TRBJ2-3; possibly TRBD1 for D (7 bases). The germline V gene encodes CDR1 SGHNT and CDR2 YENEEA. V dropped 4 bases and J dropped 6 bases, with 14 bases sitting between them. CDR3 length: 14 amino acids. The DNA for the CDR3 is TGTGCCAGCAGCTCCAGGGGGGCCGGGGATACGCAGTATTTT. This encodes CASSSRGAGDTQYF.

In its sample, this clonotype was seen many times. This chain links TRBV6-2 or TRBV6-3 with TRBJ2-7; D possibly corresponds to TRBD1 (5 bases). Germline values: CDR1 MNHEY, CDR2 SVGEGT. The CDR3 consists of 18 residues. With 0 bases removed from V and 2 bases from J, the gap between germline ends came to 20 bases. CDR3 in amino acids: CASSYSHPTVANPYEQYF. CDR3 DNA: TGTGCCAGCAGTTACTCCCACCCGACAGTCGCTAATCCCTACGAGCAGTACTTC.

This clonotype was found many times. The genes are TRBV29-1 and TRBJ2-7; TRBD2 might be the D (5 bases). CDR3 length: 13 amino acids. Germline V gene data show CDR1 as SQVTM and CDR2 as ANQGSEA. The V gene lost 4 bases and the J gene lost 1 base, with 11 bases spanning the gap. CDR3 in amino acids: CSVVGGPSYEQYF. The CDR3 bases are TGCAGCGTTGTCGGCGGGCCGTCCTACGAGCAGTACTTC.

In the case of this clonotype: At one end, the junction sequence differs from germline, possibly due to a read error. This chain connects TRBV19 to TRBJ2-4, with D perhaps TRBD1 (7 bases). This CDR3 region has 14 residues. CDR1 and CDR2 (germline): LNHDA, SQIVND (reference sequence). In nucleotides, the CDR3 is TGTGCCAGTAGTATCAGGGGGGCCAGAAACATTCGGTACTTC. Translation: CASSIRGARNIRYF.

J is TRBJ2-1 and V is TRBV6-1, with 12 bases fitting TRBD2. Germline loops: CDR1 MNHNS, CDR2 SASEGT. The CDR3 contains 16 residues. V was pared by 5 bases and J by 6 bases, with 8 bases of the junction left unmatched. The DNA of the CDR3 is TGTGCCAGCAGTCGACCACTAGCGGGAGGATCCAATGAGCAGTTCTTC. Protein: CASSRPLAGGSNEQFF.

The CDR3 region is CATSREGSGEQFF. CDR3 coding DNA: TGTGCCACCAGCAGAGAGGGATCTGGTGAGCAGTTCTTC. The chain has TRBV15 and TRBJ2-1; D is unclear. The germline V and J ends were trimmed by 0 bases and 9 bases, with 9 bases remaining between them. Germline V gene data show CDR1 as LNHNV and CDR2 as YYDKDF (reference sequence). The CDR3 has 13 residues.